This T cell receptor (beta chain) was observed in a study of T-cell memory formation after mild COVID-19. MiXCR, applied by TCRdb to the 5' RACE reads, yields one record per CDR3 protein. Of hundreds of thousands of distinct CDR3 sequences in the sample, about 20% were seen once. V shed 6 bases and J shed 8 bases, with 10 bases lying between them. Germline V gives CDR1 SGHTA, CDR2 FQGTGA. CDR3 length: 11 amino acids. The TCR originated in an adult woman who had mild COVID-19 (a few samples of this study predate the infection). Cell type and time point are not known. The rearrangement joins TRBV7-3 to TRBJ1-1; TRBD1 might be the D (6 bases). Sequenced input: PBMCs or a T cell subset sorted from them (not recorded which). The CDR3 sequence: CASSSGQEAFF. DNA for the CDR3: TGTGCCAGCAGTTCTGGACAGGAAGCTTTCTTT. Using reference TRBV7-3 and TRBJ1-1 for the parts outside the CDR3, the full variable domain is GAGVSQTPSNKVTEKGKYVELRCDPISGHTALYWYRQSLGQGPEFLIYFQGTGAADDSGLPNDRFFAVRPEGSVSTLKIQRTERGDSAVYLCASSSGQEAFFGQGTRLTVV.